These T cell receptor beta chains were read from a single sample in a study of blood T cell repertoires in COVID-19. Clones were read by immunoSEQ multiplex PCR, and TCRdb kept only the in-frame ones, dropping some. The repertoire has 180,000 or so clones, 86% of them found once; the top ten carry approximately 10%. Sequenced sample: peripheral blood. Source of these receptors: a woman aged 55 to 70 with COVID-19, enrolled during active disease. Both conserved end residues are trimmed from each CDR3.

j_call v_call cdr3_aa
TRBJ2-1 TRBV6-5 ASTLLAGVYNEQF
TRBJ2-5 TRBV28 ASSIPGQGRETQY
TRBJ2-7 TRBV9 ASSLHPTGAYEQY
TRBJ2-3 TRBV7-3 ASSLTATTDTQY
TRBJ1-1 TRBV3-1/TRBV3-2 ASSPKGDFEAF
TRBJ2-4 TRBV29-1 SVGQGRNIQY
TRBJ1-2 TRBV7-9 ASSLGQGAYGYT
TRBJ2-2 TRBV29-1 SVSGLAGSGELF
TRBJ2-7 TRBV13 ASSPGLAGSNVEQY
TRBJ1-4 TRBV4-2 ASSQWVNGVRSEKLF
TRBJ1-3 TRBV18 ASSPGTSRGNTIY
TRBJ2-3 TRBV24-1 ATKKGGASTDTQY
TRBJ2-7 TRBV28 ASSFPGTGFEKQY
TRBJ2-3 TRBV5-1 ASGLSGSTEDTQY
TRBJ1-4 TRBV5-1 ASRPGTANEKLF
TRBJ2-2 TRBV6-2/TRBV6-3 ASSYFSGDLLNTGELF
TRBJ2-1 TRBV6-5 ASSSSAGYNEQF
TRBJ2-2 TRBV28 ASSFRLAGYTGELF
TRBJ1-1 TRBV2 ASSSTGYVTEAF
TRBJ1-5 TRBV5-1 ASSEGGQVGQPQH
TRBJ1-1 TRBV29-1 SVRQGAREAF
TRBJ1-5 TRBV3-1/TRBV3-2 ASSQRLAGTGGDGNQPQH
TRBJ1-3 TRBV2 ASSDMAPSGNTIY
TRBJ2-7 TRBV28 ASTSGGFYEQY
TRBJ1-5 TRBV19 ASSRQGDNQPQH
TRBJ2-3 TRBV5-1 ASSPGTGSPFTDTQY
TRBJ1-2 TRBV4-2 ASSQGFTGGYT
TRBJ1-6 TRBV21-1 ASSIEVKHYNSPLH
TRBJ2-1 TRBV11-3 ASSLGGGLALSEQF
TRBJ2-3 TRBV6-5 ASSYSTAITDTQY
TRBJ1-3 TRBV7-9 ASSLGLGGVSGNTIY
TRBJ1-5 TRBV19 ASSGDTNQPQH
TRBJ2-1 TRBV30 AWSVGAGLLVYNEQF
TRBJ1-6 TRBV14 ASSQADNSPLH
TRBJ1-1 TRBV30 AWSRDRDAEAF
TRBJ2-7 TRBV5-4 ASSLDLGLAYEQY
TRBJ2-7 TRBV5-8 ASSNRASYEQY
TRBJ2-7 TRBV12-5 ASGQGTGVGYEQY